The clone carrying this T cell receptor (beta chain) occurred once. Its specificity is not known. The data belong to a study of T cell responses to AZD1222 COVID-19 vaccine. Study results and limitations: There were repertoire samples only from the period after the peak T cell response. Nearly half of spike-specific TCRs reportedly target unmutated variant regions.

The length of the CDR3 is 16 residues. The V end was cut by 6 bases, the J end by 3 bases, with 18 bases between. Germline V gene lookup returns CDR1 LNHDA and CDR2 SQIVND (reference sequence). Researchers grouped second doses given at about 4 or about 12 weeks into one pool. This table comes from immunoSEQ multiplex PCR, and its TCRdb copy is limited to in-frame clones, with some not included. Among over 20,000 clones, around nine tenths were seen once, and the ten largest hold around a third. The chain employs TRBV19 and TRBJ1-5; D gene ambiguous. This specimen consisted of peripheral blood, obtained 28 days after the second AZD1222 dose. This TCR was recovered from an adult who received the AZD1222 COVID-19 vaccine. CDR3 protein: CASSMAAERFNQPQHF. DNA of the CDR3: TGTGCCAGTAGCATGGCAGCGGAAAGGTTCAATCAGCCCCAGCATTTT.